This T cell receptor (beta chain) was identified in a study of blood T cell repertoires in COVID-19. Study background: Both acute and convalescent COVID-19 samples were obtained from the United States, Italy and Spain. PBMCs, B-cell-depleted T cells, or T cells were the source of the cDNA or gDNA that made up the material.

This CDR3 has 16 residues. V lost 0 bases, J lost 4 bases, and 15 bases lay in between. Germline lookup yields CDR1 SNHLY and CDR2 FYNNEI. Assay: immunoSEQ multiplex PCR; the TCRdb copy retains only in-frame clones and omits some. The top ten clones hold 0.78% of a sample with 190,000 or so clones, less than 90% of them seen once. The receptor was derived from a woman aged 70-85 years with acute or convalescent COVID-19. The sequenced sample was peripheral blood. This chain links TRBV2 with TRBJ1-1, with D uncertain. CDR3 DNA: TGTGCCAGCAGTGAAGCGCTTCGTACGACAAGCACTGAAGCTTTCTTT. It yields the protein CASSEALRTTSTEAFF.